The clone carrying this T cell receptor (beta chain) was seen more than once but under ten times. The antigen is unknown. The sample originates from a study of response to subunit inactivated influenza vaccine. The CDR3 totals 16 residues. Germline V CDR1 and CDR2: DFQATT, SNEGSKA (reference sequence). Between the trimmed V and J ends, which lost 1 base and 5 bases, there was a span of 18 bases. TCRdb processed the RT-PCR reads anew with MiXCR; each CDR3 protein has one entry. The data contain hundreds of thousands of distinct CDR3 sequences, 14% of them singletons. Study-wide results and caveats: The authors proposed limited new T cell recruitment per seasonal influenza vaccination.

The specimen was PBMCs from blood, collected 14 to 15 days before vaccination. The V and J genes are TRBV20-1 and TRBJ2-1; D not resolved. The sequence derives from a middle-aged man who received an inactivated influenza vaccine. The CDR3 region has the DNA TGCAGTGCTAGAGTGTGGTGGGTGGTAGGCGACAATGAGCAGTTCTTC. Protein: CSARVWWVVGDNEQFF.